The 21 T cell receptor beta chains below all came from one sample that was sequenced in a study of blood T cells in healthy people across ages. The use of a sample-barcoded 5' primer and a J-beta primer mix characterized a second PCR of roughly 7 to 12 cycles. TCRdb itself ran the 5' RACE reads through MiXCR, one entry per CDR3 protein. The sample lists some 1,000,000 distinct CDR3 sequences; around 25% were seen once. The sample was also reused in another study, on T cells of mothers and their children.

The material sequenced was blood. These receptor sequences come from a girl aged 2 to 9 in good health.

The rearrangement uses TRBV5-1 and TRBJ1-2; the D is unclear. The CDR3 covers 11 residues. Germline V gene data show CDR1 as SGHRS and CDR2 as YFSETQ. Trimming removed 6 bases at V and 14 bases at J, with 17 bases between. CDR3: CASTLGRVITF. The CDR3 nucleotides read TGCGCCAGCACCCTGGGGAGGGTCATTACCTTC.

This clonotype was counted between two and nine times. The chain is built from TRBV5-5 and TRBJ2-1; D may be TRBD2 (6 bases). The CDR3 spans 14 residues. The ends were cut back, 7 bases at V and 4 bases at J, with 15 bases in the middle. Germline V gene data show CDR1 as SGHKS and CDR2 as YYEKEE (reference sequence). In DNA, the CDR3 is TGTGCCAGCCTGAACCAGCGGGTATACAATGAGCAGTTCTTC. This codes for CASLNQRVYNEQFF.

The CDR3 loop is CASSLSGEGFEQYF. In DNA form, the CDR3 reads TGTGCCAGCAGTTTAAGTGGGGAAGGTTTCGAGCAGTACTTC. The V gene is TRBV27, the J gene TRBJ2-7, with D unclear. The germline CDR1 and CDR2 sequences are MNHEY and SMNVEV (reference sequence). Trimming stripped 2 bases from V and 6 bases from J, with 14 bases between. The CDR3 is 14 amino acids.

V gene TRBV6-5 combines with J gene TRBJ1-6; TRBD1 aligns across 7 bases. With 1 base clipped from V and 8 bases from J, the junction kept 8 bases outside the gene matches. The CDR3 contains 16 residues. Germline V gene lookup returns CDR1 MNHEY and CDR2 SVGAGI. CDR3 in DNA: TGTGCCAGCAGTTACTTTAGGACAGGCGGAGATTCACCCCTCCACTTT. Translating it yields CASSYFRTGGDSPLHF.

This clonotype was picked up a small number of times. The chain uses TRBV5-1 and TRBJ2-5, with D maybe TRBD1 (6 bases). The DNA end is more similar to TRBJ2-1, so the J call may be wrong. CDR3 size: 13 residues. Per germline, CDR1 SGHRS and CDR2 YFSETQ. The CDR3 loop is CASSYSGENEQFF. The CDR3 DNA is TGCGCCAGCAGCTATTCAGGGGAAAATGAGCAGTTCTTC.

The chain is built from TRBV15 and TRBJ2-5; D gene uncertain. V lost 4 bases, J lost 10 bases, and 22 bases lay in between. The CDR3 consists of 15 residues. CDR1 is LNHNV, CDR2 YYDKDF, per germline (reference sequence). The CDR3 bases are TGTGCCACCAGCACCCCGACGTCACTCGAGAGAGACCAGTACTTC. Its protein product is CATSTPTSLERDQYF.

The chain uses TRBV3-1 and TRBJ1-5; D is uncertain. Between the trimmed V and J ends, which lost 2 bases and 4 bases, there was a span of 12 bases. CDR3 length: 15 amino acids. CDR1 is LGHDT and CDR2 is YNNKEL in the germline V gene (reference sequence). The CDR3 loop is CASSQSLGFNQPQHF. In nucleotides, the CDR3 is TGTGCCAGCAGCCAATCATTGGGATTTAATCAGCCCCAGCATTTT. The full variable domain, completed using reference TRBV3-1 and TRBJ1-5, is DTAVSQTPKYLVTQMGNDKSIKCEQNLGHDTMYWYKQDSKKFLKIMFSYNNKELIINETVPNRFSPKSPDKAHLNLHINSLELGDSAVYFCASSQSLGFNQPQHFGDGTRLSIL.

The CDR3 bases are TGTGCCAGCAGCATGGCCGGGACAGCTGGCATGAACACTGAAGCTTTCTTT. Residues: CASSMAGTAGMNTEAFF. This rearrangement joins TRBV5-6 to TRBJ1-1; 7 bases are shared with TRBD1. Germline trimming cut 4 bases from V and 0 bases from J; bases unmatched to any gene: 12. Germline V lookup: CDR1 SGHDT, CDR2 YYEEEE. CDR3 length: 17 residues.

The gene calls are TRBV7-9 and TRBJ2-7; 8 bases match TRBD1. The J segment lost 8 bases and the V segment lost 2 bases, leaving 11 bases of the junction unmatched. The germline gives CDR1 SEHNR, CDR2 FQNEAQ (reference sequence). The length of the CDR3 is 15 residues. The CDR3 nucleotides are TGTGCCAGCAGCTTATCGCGCCAGGGGGCTAGCCAGCAGTACTTC. It specifies CASSLSRQGASQQYF.

The genes are TRBV12-3 or TRBV12-4 and TRBJ1-2, with D tentatively TRBD1 (5 bases). The germline V and J ends were trimmed by 2 bases and 6 bases, with 10 bases remaining between them. This CDR3 region has 13 residues. The CDR3 bases are TGTGCCAGCAGTTTATTATCAGGGAATGGCTACACCTTC. Translating gives CASSLLSGNGYTF.

CDR3 amino acids: CASFTGGSTEAFF. CDR3 bases: TGTGCCAGCTTCACAGGCGGGTCCACTGAAGCTTTCTTT. The chain carries TRBV25-1 and TRBJ1-1; possibly TRBD1 for D (5 bases). In germline, CDR1 is MGHDK, CDR2 SYGVNS. This CDR3 comprises 13 residues. V dropped 8 bases and J dropped 4 bases, with 14 bases sitting between them.

In regard to this clonotype: The junction differs from germline at one of its ends, possibly a read error. The CDR3 sequence is CASSRTSGTDTRYF. Here the CDR3 DNA reads TGTGCCAGCAGCCGAACTAGCGGCACAGATACGCGGTATTTT. J is TRBJ2-3 and V is TRBV14; TRBD2 agrees at 8 bases. This CDR3 comprises 14 residues. Germline V lookup: CDR1 SGHDN, CDR2 FVKESK.

This clonotype was observed a handful of times. In DNA form, the CDR3 reads TGTGCCAGCAGCTTGGCACTAGTGGGATACACAGATACGCAGTATTTT. This codes for CASSLALVGYTDTQYF. The chain recombines TRBV5-5 with TRBJ2-3, with a tentative D call TRBD2 (5 bases). Germline assignment: CDR1 SGHKS and CDR2 YYEKEE (reference sequence). V lost 0 bases and J 2 bases, leaving 13 bases between the germline ends. There are 16 residues in the CDR3.

The chain has TRBV12-3 or TRBV12-4 and TRBJ1-5; 7 bases are shared with TRBD1. V was clipped by 6 bases and J by 2 bases; unmatched bases: 7. This CDR3 has 15 residues. The CDR3 spells CASRRDREGNQPQHF. CDR3 sequence (DNA): TGTGCCAGCAGACGTGACAGGGAAGGCAATCAGCCCCAGCATTTT.

This clonotype has only a few counts. The genes are TRBV5-1 and TRBJ2-7, with a possible D match to TRBD1 (5 bases). The CDR3 covers 15 residues. Trimming removed 0 bases at V and 6 bases at J, with 16 bases between. CDR1 and CDR2 (germline): SGHRS, YFSETQ. CDR3 DNA sequence: TGCGCCAGCAGCTTGGAAATCAATGGGGCCCGCGAGCAGTACTTC. Its protein is CASSLEINGAREQYF.

Only a few counts were recorded for this clonotype. The chain recombines TRBV7-9 with TRBJ2-1, with D maybe TRBD2 (5 bases). Trimming cost V 7 bases and J 4 bases, with 14 bases left between them. The CDR3 covers 14 residues. Germline V gives CDR1 SEHNR, CDR2 FQNEAQ (reference sequence). CDR3 nucleotide sequence: TGTGCCAGCATCCAATGGACTGAATACAATGAGCAGTTCTTC. Its protein product is CASIQWTEYNEQFF.

The rearrangement joins TRBV5-6 to TRBJ2-5; no definite D call. CDR3 length: 15 amino acids. The V end was cut by 3 bases, the J end by 5 bases, with 17 bases between. Germline loops: CDR1 SGHDT, CDR2 YYEEEE. The CDR3 loop reads CASSSAISTVETQYF. The CDR3 coding sequence is TGTGCCAGCAGCTCGGCCATTAGTACTGTGGAGACCCAGTACTTC.

The CDR3 reads CASTPIGTGVTEAFF. DNA for the CDR3: TGCGCCAGCACTCCCATTGGGACAGGGGTTACTGAAGCTTTCTTT. The rearrangement links TRBV5-1 to TRBJ1-1, with TRBD1 identical over 10 bases. With 6 bases clipped from V and 5 bases from J, the junction kept 10 bases outside the gene matches. From germline, CDR1 is SGHRS and CDR2 YFSETQ. The CDR3 has 15 amino acids.

This clonotype came up a few times. The chain has TRBV28 and TRBJ2-5; 9 nucleotides agree with TRBD1. The DNA end favors TRBJ2-1, so the J call may be wrong. The CDR3 is 14 residues long. The V gene's germline CDR1 is MDHEN and CDR2 SYDVKM. The DNA for the CDR3 is TGTGCCAGCAGTCCCGGGACAGGGAGGAATGAGCAGTTCTTC. This gives the protein CASSPGTGRNEQFF.

V usage is TRBV7-9 and J usage is TRBJ2-7; no firm D call. Trimming cost V 5 bases and J 6 bases, with 11 bases left between them. This CDR3 has 12 amino acids. Germline CDR1 SEHNR, CDR2 FQNEAQ (reference sequence). Here the CDR3 reads CASSHQYSEQYF. The CDR3 DNA is TGTGCCAGCAGCCACCAGTACTCCGAGCAGTACTTC.

This chain uses TRBV7-8 with TRBJ2-1, with TRBD2 matching 8 bases. The J segment lost 12 bases and the V segment lost 1 base, leaving 17 bases of the junction unmatched. The CDR3 is made up of 17 amino acids. The germline CDR1 and CDR2 sequences are SGHVS and FQNEAQ. The CDR3 coding sequence is TGTGCCAGCAGCTTAGGAGTAGTGACTAGCGAAGCCTACGGGCAGTTCTTC. It specifies CASSLGVVTSEAYGQFF. Variable domain in full (rest from reference TRBV7-8 and TRBJ2-1): GAGVSQSPRYKVAKRGQDVALRCDPISGHVSLFWYQQALGQGPEFLTYFQNEAQLDKSGLPSDRFFAERPEGSVSTLKIQRTQQEDSAVYLCASSLGVVTSEAYGQFFGPGTRLTVL.